This T cell receptor (beta chain) was obtained from a study of control samples from healthy donors and cancer patients. TCRdb keeps only in-frame clones here, not all; method: immunoSEQ multiplex PCR. The sample lists 160,000 or so clones; about 94% were seen once. V was shortened by 5 bases and J by 6 bases, with 8 bases between the two germline ends. Germline CDR1 MNHEY, CDR2 SVGAGI. The CDR3 extends over 11 amino acids. V usage is TRBV6-5 and J usage is TRBJ2-7; D perhaps matches TRBD2 (6 bases). The sequence came from a woman between 35 and 50 years old in good health. The sequencing sample was made of blood. The CDR3 bases are TGTGCCAGCAGTCACGGGGGCGAGCAGTACTTC. Amino acids: CASSHGGEQYF.